This T cell receptor (beta chain) was retrieved from a study of control samples from healthy donors and cancer patients. Sequenced by immunoSEQ multiplex PCR; TCRdb stores in-frame clones only, minus some. Among tens of thousands of clones, approximately 94% were seen once, and the ten largest hold approximately 4.8%. The CDR3 covers 15 residues. V was pared by 3 bases and J by 9 bases, with 20 bases between. The germline CDR1 and CDR2 sequences are ENHRY and SYGVKD. The chain uses TRBV10-3 and TRBJ1-2, with TRBD1 as a possible D gene (5 bases). The sample consisted of blood. This clonotype originated in a woman younger than 30 in good health. The CDR3 DNA follows: TGTGCCATCAGTGACAAGGGACGGATGACTAGACGCTACACCTTC. It is translated as CAISDKGRMTRRYTF.